The sequence of this T cell receptor (beta chain) was determined in a study of blood T cell repertoires in COVID-19. On the study more broadly: Samples taken during acute and convalescent COVID-19 were collected in the United States, Italy and Spain. PBMCs, B-cell-depleted T cells, or T cells provided the cDNA or gDNA that made up the material.

Trimming stripped 4 bases from V and 4 bases from J, with 9 bases between. This CDR3 is built from 13 residues. Germline V gene lookup returns CDR1 SGHTA and CDR2 FQGTGA. As originally analysed: Estimates of nucleated cell counts were drawn from the amplification of reference gene primers. Measured with immunoSEQ multiplex PCR; TCRdb has only the in-frame clones, and not every one. From that table come the V and J calls and clone size; the DNA was used to work out D and trimming. The top ten clones hold around 9% of a sample with 250,000 or so clones, approximately 86% of them seen once. The TCR sequence derives from a middle-aged man with active or convalescent COVID-19. The sequenced material came from peripheral blood. The gene calls are TRBV7-3 and TRBJ2-3; D is unclear. Here the CDR3 reads CASSSRSSDTQYF. As DNA, the CDR3 is TGTGCCAGCAGCTCACGGAGCTCAGATACGCAGTATTTT. Supplemented by reference TRBV7-3 and TRBJ2-3, the full variable domain reads GAGVSQTPSNKVTEKGKYVELRCDPISGHTALYWYRQSLGQGPEFLIYFQGTGAADDSGLPNDRFFAVRPEGSVSTLKIQRTERGDSAVYLCASSSRSSDTQYFGPGTRLTVL.